Detailed here is one TCR beta chain. The antigen is undetermined. MiXCR, applied by TCRdb to the RT-PCR reads, yields one record per CDR3 protein. In the table there are approximately 170,000 distinct CDR3 sequences, around 15% of which are singletons. These data come from a study of response to subunit inactivated influenza vaccine. The CDR3 is 14 amino acids. V was clipped by 1 base and J by 5 bases, with 12 bases between them. Germline V gene sequence: CDR1 SGHDN, CDR2 FVKESK. Study outcomes and limitations: The authors suggested that every seasonal influenza vaccination recruits few new T cells.

This sequence joins TRBV14 and TRBJ2-7; D uncertain. The source of this sequence is a man in his forties or fifties who received an inactivated influenza vaccine. This material consisted of CD8+ T cells sorted from PBMCs, taken roughly 5 days after vaccination. CDR3 residues: CASSQVGRVDEQYF. CDR3 DNA sequence: TGTGCCAGCAGCCAAGTAGGGCGTGTGGACGAGCAGTACTTC.